This TCR beta chain was obtained from a study of tumor and adjacent non-tumor tissue in lung cancer. About the research overall: Samples averaged around 3.9 million productive TCRbeta reads each.

RNA was extracted from bulk tissue without any cell sorting. More than 3 cm separated this lung sample from the edge of the tumor. Between August and November 2014, newly diagnosed, chemotherapy-naive lung cancer patients underwent thoracic surgery in China. This clonotype showed up just a few times. The target antigen is unknown. An end of the junction differs from the germline gene, which may be a read error. This CDR3 is built from 13 residues. The V gene's germline CDR1 is ENHRY and CDR2 SYGVKD. Three rounds of nested PCR, following a modified ARM-PCR protocol, produced the TCRbeta library. TCRdb reprocessed the multiplex PCR reads via MiXCR and lists one record per CDR3 protein. The sample carries around 74,000 distinct CDR3 sequences, roughly 70% recorded once. Study-level results: Tumor tissue had significantly higher TCR diversity than normal lung. Top 100 clones took a larger repertoire share in normal lung.

The sequenced sample was distant non-tumor lung tissue. The chain is built from TRBV10-3 and TRBJ2-1; D is unresolved. The receptor comes from a woman aged 50 to 60 with non-small cell lung cancer. CDR3 in amino acids: CAICEADYNEQFF. The DNA of the CDR3 is TGTGCCATCTGTGAGGCCGACTACAATGAGCAGTTCTTC.